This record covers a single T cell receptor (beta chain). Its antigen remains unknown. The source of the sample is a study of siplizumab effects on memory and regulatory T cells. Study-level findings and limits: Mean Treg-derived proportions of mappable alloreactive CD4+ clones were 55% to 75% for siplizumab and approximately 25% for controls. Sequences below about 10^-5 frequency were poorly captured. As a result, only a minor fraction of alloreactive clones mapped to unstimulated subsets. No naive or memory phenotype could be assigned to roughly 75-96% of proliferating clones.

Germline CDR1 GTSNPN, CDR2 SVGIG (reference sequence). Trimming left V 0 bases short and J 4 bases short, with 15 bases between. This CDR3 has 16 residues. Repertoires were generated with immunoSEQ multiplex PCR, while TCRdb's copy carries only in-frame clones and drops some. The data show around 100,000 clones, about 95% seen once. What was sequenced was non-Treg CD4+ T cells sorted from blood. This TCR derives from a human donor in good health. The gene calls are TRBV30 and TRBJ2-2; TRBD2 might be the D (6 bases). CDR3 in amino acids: CAWSVLSGGITGELFF. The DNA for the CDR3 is TGTGCCTGGAGTGTACTTAGCGGAGGGATCACCGGGGAGCTGTTTTTT.